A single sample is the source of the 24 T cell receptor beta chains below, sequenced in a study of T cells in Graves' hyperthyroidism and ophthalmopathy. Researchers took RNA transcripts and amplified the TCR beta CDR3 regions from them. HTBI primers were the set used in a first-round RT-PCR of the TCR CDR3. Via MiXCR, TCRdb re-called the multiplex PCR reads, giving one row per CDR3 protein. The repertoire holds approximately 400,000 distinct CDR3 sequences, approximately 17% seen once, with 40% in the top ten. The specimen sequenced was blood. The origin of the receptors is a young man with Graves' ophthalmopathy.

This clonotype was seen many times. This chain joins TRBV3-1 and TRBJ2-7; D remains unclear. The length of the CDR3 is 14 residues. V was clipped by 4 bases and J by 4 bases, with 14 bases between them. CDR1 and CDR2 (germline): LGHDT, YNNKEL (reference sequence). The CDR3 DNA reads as TGTGCCAGCAGCCCTGACCCCTTACCTTACGAGCAGTACTTC. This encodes CASSPDPLPYEQYF.

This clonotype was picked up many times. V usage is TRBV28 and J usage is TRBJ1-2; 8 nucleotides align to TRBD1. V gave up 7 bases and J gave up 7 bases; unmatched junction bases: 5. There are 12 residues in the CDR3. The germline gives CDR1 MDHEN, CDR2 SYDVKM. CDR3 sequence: CASTSDRVGYTF. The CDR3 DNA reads TGTGCCAGCACCTCGGACAGGGTTGGCTACACCTTC.

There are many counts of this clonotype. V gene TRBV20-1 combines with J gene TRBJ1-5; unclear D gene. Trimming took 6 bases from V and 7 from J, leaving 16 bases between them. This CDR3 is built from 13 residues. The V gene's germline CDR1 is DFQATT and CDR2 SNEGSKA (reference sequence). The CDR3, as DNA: TGCAGTGCAATTGGATCGGGGAAACAGCCCCAGCATTTT. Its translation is CSAIGSGKQPQHF.

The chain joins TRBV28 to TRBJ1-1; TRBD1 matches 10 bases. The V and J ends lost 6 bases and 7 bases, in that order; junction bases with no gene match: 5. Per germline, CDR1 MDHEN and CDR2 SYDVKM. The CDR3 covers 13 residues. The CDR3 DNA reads TGTGCCAGCAGGCAAGACAGGGGGCTTGAAGCTTTCTTT. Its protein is CASRQDRGLEAFF.

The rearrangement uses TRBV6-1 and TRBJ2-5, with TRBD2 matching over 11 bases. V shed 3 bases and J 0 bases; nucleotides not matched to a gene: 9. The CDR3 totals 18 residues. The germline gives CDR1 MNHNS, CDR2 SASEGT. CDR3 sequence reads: CASSDNYRLAGHQETQYF. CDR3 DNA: TGTGCCAGCAGTGATAATTACCGACTAGCGGGGCACCAAGAGACCCAGTACTTC.

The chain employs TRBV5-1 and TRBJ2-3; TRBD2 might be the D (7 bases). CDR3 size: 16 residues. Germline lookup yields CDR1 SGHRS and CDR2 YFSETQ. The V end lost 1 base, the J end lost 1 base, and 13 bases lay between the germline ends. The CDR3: CASSLTGGLGTDTQYF. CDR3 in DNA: TGCGCCAGCAGCTTGACGGGGGGCCTGGGCACAGATACGCAGTATTTT.

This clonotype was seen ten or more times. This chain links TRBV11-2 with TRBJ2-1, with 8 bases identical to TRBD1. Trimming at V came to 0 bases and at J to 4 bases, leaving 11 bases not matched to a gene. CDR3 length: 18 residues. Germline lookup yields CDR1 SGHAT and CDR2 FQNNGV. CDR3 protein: CASSLDLVGQGAYNEQFF. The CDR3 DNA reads TGTGCCAGCAGCTTAGATCTGGTTGGACAGGGAGCTTACAATGAGCAGTTCTTC.

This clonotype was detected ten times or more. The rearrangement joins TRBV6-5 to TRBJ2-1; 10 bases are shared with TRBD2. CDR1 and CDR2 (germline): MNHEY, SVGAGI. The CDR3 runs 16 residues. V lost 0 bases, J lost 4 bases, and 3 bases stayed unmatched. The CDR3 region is CASSYSVAGGYNEQFF. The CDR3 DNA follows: TGTGCCAGCAGTTACTCGGTAGCGGGGGGTTACAATGAGCAGTTCTTC.

The CDR3 here is CASRAGGSDTEAFF. CDR3 DNA sequence: TGTGCCAGCAGGGCGGGCGGCTCCGACACTGAAGCTTTCTTT. This chain connects TRBV11-3 to TRBJ1-1; D not certain. The CDR3 covers 14 residues. The ends were cut back, 6 bases at V and 3 bases at J, with 14 bases in the middle. From germline, CDR1 is SGHNT and CDR2 YENEEA.

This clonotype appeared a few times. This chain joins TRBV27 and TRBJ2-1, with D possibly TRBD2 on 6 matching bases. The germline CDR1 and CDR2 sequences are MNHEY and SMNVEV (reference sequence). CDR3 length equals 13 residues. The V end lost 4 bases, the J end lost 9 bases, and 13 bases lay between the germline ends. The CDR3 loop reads CASSSPREAEQFF. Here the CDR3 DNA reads TGTGCCAGCAGTTCGCCCAGGGAGGCTGAGCAGTTCTTC.

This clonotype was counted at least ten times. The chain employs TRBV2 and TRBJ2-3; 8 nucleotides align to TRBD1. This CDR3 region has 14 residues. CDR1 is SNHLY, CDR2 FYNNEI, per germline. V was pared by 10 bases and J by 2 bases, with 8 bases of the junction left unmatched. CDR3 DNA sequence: TGTGCCACTTCGAGACAGGGGCTCACAGATACGCAGTATTTT. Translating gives CATSRQGLTDTQYF.

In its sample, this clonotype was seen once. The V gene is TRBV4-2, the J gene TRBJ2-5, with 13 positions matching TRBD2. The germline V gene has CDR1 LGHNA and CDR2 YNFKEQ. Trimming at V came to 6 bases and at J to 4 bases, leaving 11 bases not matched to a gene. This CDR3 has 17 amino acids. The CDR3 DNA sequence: TGTGCCAGCAGTCCGGCCGGGACTAGCGGGGAGGGAGAGACCCAGTACTTC. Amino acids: CASSPAGTSGEGETQYF.

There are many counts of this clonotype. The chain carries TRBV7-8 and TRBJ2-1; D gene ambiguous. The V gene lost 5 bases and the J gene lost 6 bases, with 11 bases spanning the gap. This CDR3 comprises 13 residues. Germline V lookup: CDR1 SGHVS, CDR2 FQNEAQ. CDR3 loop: CASSRRAGNEQFF. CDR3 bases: TGTGCCAGCAGCCGCCGGGCAGGCAATGAGCAGTTCTTC.

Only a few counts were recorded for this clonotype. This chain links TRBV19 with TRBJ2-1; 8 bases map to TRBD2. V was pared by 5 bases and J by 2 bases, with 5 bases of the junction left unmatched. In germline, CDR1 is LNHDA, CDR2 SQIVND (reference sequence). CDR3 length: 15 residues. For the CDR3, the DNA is TGTGCCAGTAGTTTGGTAGCGGGGACCTACAATGAGCAGTTCTTC. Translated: CASSLVAGTYNEQFF.

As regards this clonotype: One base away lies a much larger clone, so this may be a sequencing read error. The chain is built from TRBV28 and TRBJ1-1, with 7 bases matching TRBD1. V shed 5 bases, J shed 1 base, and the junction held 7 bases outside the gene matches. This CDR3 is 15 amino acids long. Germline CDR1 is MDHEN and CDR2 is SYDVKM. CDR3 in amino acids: CASSPQGVGNTEAFF. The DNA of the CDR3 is TGTGCCAGCAGTCCCCAGGGGGTGGGGAACACTGAAGCTTTCTTT.

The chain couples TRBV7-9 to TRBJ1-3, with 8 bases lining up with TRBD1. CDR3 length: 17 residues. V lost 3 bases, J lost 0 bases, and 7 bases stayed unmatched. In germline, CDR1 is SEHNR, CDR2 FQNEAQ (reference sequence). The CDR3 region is CASSLDRATSSGNTIYF. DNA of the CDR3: TGTGCCAGCAGCTTGGACAGGGCTACTAGCTCTGGAAACACCATATATTTT.

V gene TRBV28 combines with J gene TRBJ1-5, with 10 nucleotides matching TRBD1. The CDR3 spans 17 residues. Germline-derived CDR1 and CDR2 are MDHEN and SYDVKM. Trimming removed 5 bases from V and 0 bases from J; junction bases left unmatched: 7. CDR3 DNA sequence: TGTGCCAGCAGTCGCCCCGGGACAGGGGATAGCAATCAGCCCCAGCATTTT. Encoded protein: CASSRPGTGDSNQPQHF. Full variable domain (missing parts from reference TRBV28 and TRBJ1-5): DVKVTQSSRYLVKRTGEKVFLECVQDMDHENMFWYRQDPGLGLRLIYFSYDVKMKEKGDIPEGYSVSREKKERFSLILESASTNQTSMYLCASSRPGTGDSNQPQHFGDGTRLSIL.

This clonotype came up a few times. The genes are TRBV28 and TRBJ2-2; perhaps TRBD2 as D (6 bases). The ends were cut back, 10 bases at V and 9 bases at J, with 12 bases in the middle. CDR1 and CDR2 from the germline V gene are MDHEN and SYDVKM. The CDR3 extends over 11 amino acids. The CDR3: CATSRGRELFF. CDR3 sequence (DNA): TGTGCCACCTCTCGGGGGAGGGAGCTGTTTTTT.

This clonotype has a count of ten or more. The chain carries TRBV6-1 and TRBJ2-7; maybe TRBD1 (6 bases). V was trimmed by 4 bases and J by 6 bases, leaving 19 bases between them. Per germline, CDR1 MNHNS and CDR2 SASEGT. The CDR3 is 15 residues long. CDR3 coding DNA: TGTGCCAGCAGTGGGGGGCTGGCCCCCCCAGGCGAGCAGTACTTC. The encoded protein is CASSGGLAPPGEQYF.

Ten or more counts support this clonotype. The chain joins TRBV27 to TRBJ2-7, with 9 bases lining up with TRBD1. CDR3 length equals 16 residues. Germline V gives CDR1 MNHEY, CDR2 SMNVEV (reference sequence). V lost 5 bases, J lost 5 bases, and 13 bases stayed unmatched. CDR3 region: CASSLTSGTGNHEQYF. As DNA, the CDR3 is TGTGCCAGCAGTCTTACCTCCGGGACAGGGAACCACGAGCAGTACTTC.

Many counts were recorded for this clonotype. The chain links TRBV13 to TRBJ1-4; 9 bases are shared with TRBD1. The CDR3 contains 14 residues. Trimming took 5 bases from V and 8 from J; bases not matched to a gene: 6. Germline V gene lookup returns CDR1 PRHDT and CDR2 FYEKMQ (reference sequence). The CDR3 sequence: CASSAGTGREKLFF. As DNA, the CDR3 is TGTGCCAGCAGCGCCGGGACAGGGAGGGAAAAACTGTTTTTT.

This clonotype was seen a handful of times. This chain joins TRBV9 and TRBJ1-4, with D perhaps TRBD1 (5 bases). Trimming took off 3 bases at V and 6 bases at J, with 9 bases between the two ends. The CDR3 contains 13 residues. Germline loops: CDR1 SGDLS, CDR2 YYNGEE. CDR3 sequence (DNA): TGTGCCAGCAGCGCCCGGGGGGATGAAAAACTGTTTTTT. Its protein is CASSARGDEKLFF.

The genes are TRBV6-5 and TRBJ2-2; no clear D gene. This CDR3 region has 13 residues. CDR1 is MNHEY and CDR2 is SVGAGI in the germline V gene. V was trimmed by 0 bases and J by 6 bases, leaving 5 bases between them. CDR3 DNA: TGTGCCAGCAGTTACTCGGTTGCCGGGGAGCTGTTTTTT. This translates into CASSYSVAGELFF.

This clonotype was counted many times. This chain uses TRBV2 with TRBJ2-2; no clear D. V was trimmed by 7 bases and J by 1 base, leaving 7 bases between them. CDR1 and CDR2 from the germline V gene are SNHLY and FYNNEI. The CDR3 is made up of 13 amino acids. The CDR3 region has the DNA TGTGCCAGCACCCCCGGGAACACCGGGGAGCTGTTTTTT. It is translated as CASTPGNTGELFF.